This T cell receptor beta chain derives from a study of T cell responses to AZD1222 COVID-19 vaccine. Pooling was applied to second doses at about 4 or about 12 weeks. This CDR3 spans 13 amino acids. Trimming removed 0 bases at V and 10 bases at J, with 8 bases between. Germline loops: CDR1 SGHNT, CDR2 YYREEE (reference sequence). Data came from immunoSEQ multiplex PCR; TCRdb stores just in-frame clones and leaves some out. The sample contains about 81,000 clones, approximately 90% of which appear only once. Notes on this clone: The antigen is not known.

General study results and limits: The study identified only five or six AZD1222 recipients as seropositive at baseline.

The clonotype was recovered from an adult who received the AZD1222 COVID-19 vaccine. The chain joins TRBV5-4 to TRBJ1-6, with D uncertain. Sequencing used peripheral blood, obtained 28 days after the second AZD1222 dose. For the CDR3, the DNA is TGTGCCAGCAGCTTGGGGAGGGAATCACCCCTCCACTTT. Translating it yields CASSLGRESPLHF.